This T cell receptor (beta chain) comes out of a study of blood T cell repertoires in COVID-19. In the study overall: The cDNA or gDNA used as material had been derived from T cells, B-cell-depleted T cells, or PBMCs.

Per the study methods: For nucleated cells, counts were estimated from reference gene primer amplification. Sequenced by immunoSEQ multiplex PCR; TCRdb stores in-frame clones only, minus some. D and trimming come from the DNA, and the V and J calls and clone size come from that table. The sample has approximately 150,000 clones, about 87% seen once; the top ten hold around 38%. The length of the CDR3 is 11 residues. Trimming removed 6 bases at V and 9 bases at J, with 11 bases between. This chain joins TRBV12-3 or TRBV12-4 and TRBJ1-1; D is unclear. Sequencing used peripheral blood. The source is a man aged 50-60 years who had recovered from COVID-19. CDR3 sequence: CASSPRQKAFF. The CDR3 DNA sequence: TGTGCCAGCAGCCCTAGGCAGAAAGCTTTCTTT.